This T cell receptor beta chain was retrieved from a study of cytomegalovirus exposure and HLA in healthy donors. The overall study: Earlier sequencing of some 190 million T cells yielded under 120 million unique TCR beta sequences.

It was with 60 Vbeta and 13 Jbeta primers that the PCR ran. The protocol was immunoSEQ multiplex PCR, while the TCRdb copy is restricted to in-frame clones and leaves out a portion. The sample consists of roughly 130,000 clones, about 80% of them appearing once. The CDR3 has 15 amino acids. V lost 4 bases to trimming and J lost 8 bases, with 19 bases between them. Germline lookup yields CDR1 MNHEY and CDR2 SMNVEV (reference sequence). Healthy individuals who donated bone marrow served as the donors. The donors, nominally healthy at sampling, likely had unrecorded immune exposures. Material: PBMCs. The origin of this receptor is a man in his forties in good health and CMV-seronegative. The chain recombines TRBV27 with TRBJ2-3; the D gene is possibly TRBD2 (7 bases). The CDR3 sequence is CASSSWAGAEGTQYF. The CDR3 DNA is TGTGCCAGCAGTTCGTGGGCGGGGGCCGAGGGTACGCAGTATTTT.